This T cell receptor beta chain was observed in a study of T-cell memory formation after mild COVID-19. Germline V gene data show CDR1 as MDHEN and CDR2 as SYDVKM. There are 15 residues in the CDR3. V was trimmed by 7 bases and J by 4 bases, leaving 16 bases between them. This clonotype was seen more than once but under ten times. Employing constant-segment primers, 5'RACE generated TCR alpha and TCR beta cDNA libraries bearing sample barcodes and UMIs. TCRdb analysed the 5' RACE reads with MiXCR anew, one entry per CDR3 protein. The sample lists approximately 290,000 distinct CDR3 sequences, 15% to 20% occurring once.

Specimen: PBMCs or a T cell subset sorted from them (not recorded which). The V gene is TRBV28, the J gene TRBJ2-2; D is perhaps TRBD1 (6 bases). This TCR derives from a young man who had mild COVID-19 (a few samples of this study predate the infection). Cell type and time point are not known. CDR3 region: CASMSLEGGTGELFF. DNA for the CDR3: TGTGCCAGCATGAGTCTAGAAGGGGGCACCGGGGAGCTGTTTTTT.